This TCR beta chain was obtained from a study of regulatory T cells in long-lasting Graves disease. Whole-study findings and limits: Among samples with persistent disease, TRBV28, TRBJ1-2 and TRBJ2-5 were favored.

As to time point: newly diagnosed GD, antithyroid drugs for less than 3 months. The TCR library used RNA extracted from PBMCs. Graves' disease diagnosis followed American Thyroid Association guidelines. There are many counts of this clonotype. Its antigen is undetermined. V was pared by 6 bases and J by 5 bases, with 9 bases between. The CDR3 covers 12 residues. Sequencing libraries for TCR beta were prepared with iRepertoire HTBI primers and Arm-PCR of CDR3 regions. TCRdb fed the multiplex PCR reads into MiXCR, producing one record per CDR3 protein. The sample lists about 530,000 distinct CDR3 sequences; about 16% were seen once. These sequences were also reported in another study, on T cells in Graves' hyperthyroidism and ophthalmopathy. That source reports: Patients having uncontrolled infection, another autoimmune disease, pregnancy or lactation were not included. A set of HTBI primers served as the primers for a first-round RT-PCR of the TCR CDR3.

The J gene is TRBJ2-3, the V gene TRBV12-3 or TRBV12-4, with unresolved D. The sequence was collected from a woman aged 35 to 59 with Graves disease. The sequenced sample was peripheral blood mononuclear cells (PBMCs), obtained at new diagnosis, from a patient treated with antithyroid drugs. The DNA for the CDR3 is TGTGCCAGCAGCCCTTTGGGAGATACGCAGTATTTT. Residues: CASSPLGDTQYF.